Listed below are T cell receptor beta chains from one sample, sequenced in a study of human T cells and chemical hapten exposure. One entry per CDR3 protein results from TCRdb running MiXCR on the RACE reads. This sample has fewer than 400,000 distinct CDR3 sequences, with around 7% found just once. The material was whole blood, obtained in connection with sensitization to the hapten diphenylcyclopropenone (DPC). The receptors shown here come from a woman under 30 with alopecia areata. Some clones in this sample may be carry-over from other donors' samples. Both conserved end residues are part of each CDR3. A D gene is named only where the DNA matches it firmly. Clone sizes are given selectively: once, few, many, or a class where the clone is expanded.

clone_size j_call d_call v_call cdr3_nt cdr3_aa
few TRBJ2-3 . TRBV27 TGTGCCAGCAATGCCGTTACTTCGGGTACGCAGTATTTT CASNAVTSGTQYF
. TRBJ1-2 . TRBV2 TGTGCCAGCAGTCCCGACAGGTCTAGCTATGGCTACACCTTC CASSPDRSSYGYTF
. TRBJ1-2 . TRBV6-2/TRBV6-3 TGTGCCAGCAGCAAACAGGCCCTATATGGCTACACCTTC CASSKQALYGYTF
. TRBJ2-4 . TRBV6-2/TRBV6-3 TGTGCCAGCAGTCCCGACAGAGGAGGAACCATTCAGTACTTC CASSPDRGGTIQYF
many TRBJ2-3 . TRBV7-6 TGTGCCAGCAGCTTAAGCCCTAGCACAGATACGCAGTATTTT CASSLSPSTDTQYF
. TRBJ1-6 TRBD1 TRBV4-2 TGTGCCAGCAGCACTCGCGACAGGGGGTATGCCCTCCACTTT CASSTRDRGYALHF
few TRBJ1-2 . TRBV6-5 TGTGCCAGCAGTTACCTGTCGACAGCCTCTAACTATGGCTACACCTTC CASSYLSTASNYGYTF
few TRBJ2-3 TRBD2 TRBV20-1 TGCAGTGCTAGAGTTGGCGGGGGGGCCACAGATACGCAGTATTTT CSARVGGGATDTQYF
many TRBJ1-5 . TRBV5-1 TGCGCCAGCAGTCCCGACAGTAGCAATCAGCCCCAGCATTTT CASSPDSSNQPQHF
few TRBJ1-2 TRBD1 TRBV29-1 TGCAGCGCCTACTCAGGGGGCAGCTATGGCTACACCTTC CSAYSGGSYGYTF
few TRBJ2-4 TRBD1 TRBV4-2 TGTGCCAGCAGCCAAGAAAGACAGGGAGACATTCAGTACTTC CASSQERQGDIQYF
few TRBJ1-5 . TRBV7-2 TGTGCCAGCAGCTTAGTTGGTACAGGAGGCAATCAGCCCCAGCATTTT CASSLVGTGGNQPQHF
. TRBJ1-1 . TRBV7-9 TGTGCCAGCAGCTTAGACCTGGGCCGACCGGAGAACACTGAAGCTTTCTTT CASSLDLGRPENTEAFF
few TRBJ1-2 TRBD1 TRBV12-3/TRBV12-4 TGTGCCAGCCTAGACGACAGGGGGGACCTCTATGGCTACACCTTC CASLDDRGDLYGYTF
. TRBJ1-1 . TRBV6-1 TGTGCCAGCTCAGGCGACAACACTGAAGCTTTCTTT CASSGDNTEAFF
. TRBJ1-1 . TRBV28 TGTGCCTGCAGTTTACAGGGTAGGACTGAAGCTTTCTTT CACSLQGRTEAFF
few TRBJ1-4 TRBD1 TRBV4-3 TGCGCCAGCAGCCAAGACCGGGACAGAAATGAAAAACTGTTTTTT CASSQDRDRNEKLFF
. TRBJ1-2 . TRBV12-5 TGTGCTAGTGGTTATGGCTACACCTTC CASGYGYTF
. TRBJ2-3 . TRBV11-3 TGTGCCAGCAGCTTAATTCCTCCAGATACGCAGTATTTT CASSLIPPDTQYF
. TRBJ1-4 . TRBV10-3 TGTGCCATCAGTTTGGGTAACGGTGAAAAACTGTTTTTT CAISLGNGEKLFF
. TRBJ1-4 . TRBV6-5 TGTGCCAGCAGTTACTCCGTGACAGCAGAAAAACTGTTTTTT CASSYSVTAEKLFF
few TRBJ2-1 TRBD1 TRBV27 TGTGCCAGCAGTCTATCCCCTCGGGACAGTGTCGTCCATGAGCAGTTCTTC CASSLSPRDSVVHEQFF
many TRBJ1-5 . TRBV28 TGTGCCAGCAGTCCCTCATGGGGTAGCAATCAGCCCCAGCATTTT CASSPSWGSNQPQHF
few TRBJ1-2 . TRBV4-1 TGCGCCAGCAGCCAAGCGGCGAACTATGGCTACACCTTC CASSQAANYGYTF
many TRBJ2-5 . TRBV7-2 TGTGCCAGCAGCCTCTACCGGGGTTCCGAGACCCAGTACTTC CASSLYRGSETQYF
few TRBJ1-3 . TRBV21-1 TGTGCCAGCAGCTTCGACGGAGGAAACACCATATATTTT CASSFDGGNTIYF